Listed below are T cell receptor beta chains from one sample, sequenced in a study of tumor-infiltrating lymphocytes in primary liver carcinoma. TCRdb passed the multiplex PCR reads through MiXCR, listing each CDR3 protein once. The sample lists tens of thousands of distinct CDR3 sequences; 60% to 80% were seen once. What was sequenced was tumor-adjacent normal liver tissue. Receptor source: a woman aged 30 to 39 with primary liver carcinoma and hepatitis B virus infection. CDR3s include the opening cysteine and the closing phenylalanine or tryptophan. The D gene is left open where the match is weak. Where a row states a size, it is once, few, many or the class of an expanded clone; other rows omit it.

D gene,clone size,J gene,V gene,CDR3 protein,CDR3 DNA
.,.,TRBJ2-7,TRBV12-3/TRBV12-4,CASSIQTFYGQYF,TGTGCCAGCAGTATACAAACTTTCTACGGGCAGTACTTC
TRBD1,.,TRBJ1-3,TRBV5-6,CASRAGTGSGNTIYF,TGTGCCAGCCGCGCCGGGACAGGGTCTGGAAACACCATATACTTT
.,.,TRBJ1-2,TRBV14,CASNHRQLGGYTF,TGTGCCAGCAACCATCGCCAGCTGGGTGGCTACACCTTC
TRBD1,many,TRBJ2-3,TRBV5-1,CASRQGASTDTQYF,TGCGCCAGCAGGCAGGGGGCGTCAACAGATACGCAGTATTTT
TRBD1,once,TRBJ1-2,TRBV28,CASSDRDRLRTNYGYTF,TGTGCCAGCAGCGACCGGGACAGGTTGCGAACTAATTATGGCTACACCTTC
.,.,TRBJ2-3,TRBV6-6,CASNLLEGDMQYF,TGTGCCAGCAATCTCCTTGAGGGAGATATGCAGTATTTT
TRBD1,.,TRBJ2-7,TRBV29-1,CSVRQGTFYEQYF,TGCAGCGTAAGACAGGGGACATTTTACGAGCAGTATTTC
.,many,TRBJ2-7,TRBV12-5,CASAPGTAYEQYF,TGTGCTAGTGCCCCCGGGACGGCCTACGAGCAGTACTTC
TRBD2,.,TRBJ2-4,TRBV11-1,CASSFPGTSGTKSTQYF,TGTGCCAGCAGCTTTCCCGGGACTAGCGGGACCAAAAGCACTCAGTACTTC
TRBD2,.,TRBJ2-1,TRBV4-3,CASSQGPSTSSQFF,TGCGCCAGCAGTCAAGGTCCCTCGACTAGCTCTCAGTTCTTC
.,.,TRBJ2-4,TRBV5-5,CASSSGRGLNIQYF,TGTGCCAGCAGCTCGGGCAGGGGACTAAACATTCAGTACTTC
.,once,TRBJ2-5,TRBV6-6,CASMPRGNQETQYF,TGTGCCAGCATGCCCCGGGGCAACCAAGAGACCCAGTACTTC
.,many,TRBJ1-6,TRBV7-8,CASSLGPANFEALHF,TGTGCCAGCAGCTTAGGACCGGCCAATTTTGAGGCCCTCCACTTT
.,.,TRBJ2-5,TRBV29-1,CVLEASRLGVQETQYF,TGCGTCCTTGAAGCCTCCCGGTTAGGGGTCCAAGAGACCCAGTACTTC
.,.,TRBJ2-6,TRBV5-6,CASSQDSNFSGANVLIF,TGTGCCAGCAGCCAGGACAGCAACTTCTCTGGTGCCAACGTCCTGATTTTC
.,.,TRBJ2-7,TRBV4-3,CASSQVWTDLREQHF,TGCGCCAGCAGTCAAGTTTGGACAGACCTACGCGAGCAGCACTTC
.,many,TRBJ1-2,TRBV6-5,CASSYRDAPNFYGYTF,TGTGCCAGCAGTTACCGGGACGCCCCTAATTTCTATGGCTACACCTTC
TRBD2,.,TRBJ2-1,TRBV12-5,CANGPPEAGGINEQFF,TGTGCTAATGGTCCGCCGGAAGCGGGGGGGATCAATGAGCAGTTCTTC
.,many,TRBJ2-7,TRBV4-2,CASSQEVGQFYSYEQYF,TGTGCCAGCAGCCAAGAAGTCGGGCAATTCTACTCCTACGAGCAGTACTTC
.,.,TRBJ2-5,TRBV4-2,CTSSQDLGTQETQYF,TGTACCAGCAGCCAAGACCTGGGAACACAAGAGACCCAGTACTTC
TRBD1,.,TRBJ2-3,TRBV4-2,CASSESTGVYTQYF,TGTGCCAGCAGCGAATCTACAGGGGTATATACGCAGTATTTT
.,.,TRBJ2-7,TRBV11-2,CTSNPASEQYF,TGTACCAGTAATCCAGCCAGTGAGCAGTATTTC
.,.,TRBJ2-6,TRBV9,CASSLSKGGNGANVPTF,TGTGCCAGCAGCCTCTCCAAGGGGGGCAACGGGGCCAACGTCCCGACTTTC
.,.,TRBJ2-1,TRBV15,CATSRDYGSSYNERFF,TGTGCCACCAGCAGAGATTACGGGAGTTCCTACAATGAGCGGTTCTTC
TRBD1,.,TRBJ2-5,TRBV11-1,CASNWAGGTVTQYF,TGTGCAAGCAATTGGGCAGGGGGCACTGTGACCCAGTACTTC
TRBD2,.,TRBJ2-1,TRBV6-2/TRBV6-3,CTSSSLAASSCNEQFF,TGTACCAGCAGTTCTCTAGCGGCTAGCTCCTGCAATGAGCAGTTCTTC
.,.,TRBJ2-3,TRBV14,CASSQDAGGGVRSMQYF,TGTGCCAGCAGCCAGGATGCCGGAGGGGGAGTTCGGTCGATGCAGTATTTT
.,few,TRBJ2-1,TRBV7-7,CASSPRLGGKADEQFF,TGTGCTAGCAGCCCCAGACTAGGGGGAAAGGCCGATGAGCAGTTCTTC
TRBD2,few,TRBJ2-1,TRBV11-2,CASSLGGTRNERFF,TGTGCCAGCAGCCTCGGGGGGACGAGGAATGAGCGGTTCTTT
.,.,TRBJ2-5,TRBV21-1,CTSSKEKGSQETQYF,TGTACCAGCAGCAAAGAGAAAGGCAGTCAAGAGACCCAGTACTTC
TRBD1,.,TRBJ1-2,TRBV5-4,CASGARDRGGGYTF,TGTGCCAGCGGCGCTAGGGACAGGGGTGGCGGCTACACCTTC
.,once,TRBJ2-2,TRBV5-6,CAVSLAPRVIGELFF,TGTGCCGTCAGTTTGGCACCCAGAGTCATCGGGGAGCTGTTTTTT
.,many,TRBJ2-2,TRBV7-3,CASSPQTNTGELFF,TGTGCCAGCAGCCCGCAGACGAACACCGGGGAGCTGTTTTTT
TRBD1,.,TRBJ1-1,TRBV4-2,CASSRVGTDDRDTEAFF,TGTGCCAGCAGCCGGGTGGGGACAGACGATAGGGACACTGAAGCTTTCTTT
.,.,TRBJ2-2,TRBV7-2,CASSFWSGANTGELFF,TGTGCCAGCAGCTTCTGGTCTGGGGCCAACACCGGGGAGCTGTTTTTT
TRBD2,.,TRBJ2-5,TRBV4-1,CASSQDWSFAGVRETKYF,TGCGCCAGCAGCCAAGATTGGTCATTTGCGGGAGTTCGAGAGACCAAGTACTTC
.,.,TRBJ2-7,TRBV4-1,CASSQDGSGSYEHYF,TGCGCCAGCAGCCAAGATGGGTCGGGGTCCTACGAGCACTACTTC
.,.,TRBJ2-6,TRBV5-5,CAGRVHAEDNILTF,TGTGCCGGCAGGGTCCATGCGGAGGACAACATCCTGACTTTC
.,.,TRBJ2-3,TRBV6-1,CTSEGTSDADTQYF,TGTACCAGCGAGGGAACGAGTGACGCAGATACGCAGTATTTT
.,many,TRBJ2-1,TRBV6-5,CASTKRALDEQFF,TGTGCCAGCACGAAGAGGGCTTTAGATGAGCAGTTCTTC
TRBD2,once,TRBJ2-3,TRBV7-8,CASSLEEASGSTDTLYF,TGTGCCAGCAGCTTAGAAGAGGCTAGCGGGAGCACAGATACGCTGTATTTC
.,.,TRBJ2-6,TRBV4-2,CASSQDGGAGVNVLTF,TGTGCCAGCAGCCAAGACGGAGGAGCTGGGGTCAACGTCCTGACTTTC
.,.,TRBJ2-3,TRBV6-1,CASSESPVPDRQYF,TGTGCCAGCAGTGAATCCCCCGTCCCAGATAGGCAGTATTTT
TRBD1,many,TRBJ2-3,TRBV5-1,CASSRTGTGVTDTQYF,TGCGCCAGCAGCAGGACCGGGACAGGAGTCACAGATACGCAGTATTTT
.,.,TRBJ1-5,TRBV12-3/TRBV12-4,CASSSRKGGGQLQHF,TGTGCCAGCAGTTCTCGTAAGGGTGGAGGCCAGCTCCAGCATTTT
.,.,TRBJ2-7,TRBV28,CASSTGDSIHEQYF,TGTGCCAGCTCCACGGGAGACAGTATCCACGAGCAGTACTTC
.,.,TRBJ2-1,TRBV6-5,CANSLGGQRLNEQFF,TGTGCCAACAGTTTAGGAGGTCAAAGACTCAATGAGCAGTTCTTC
.,.,TRBJ2-2,TRBV4-3,CASGHLQGRGGEPFF,TGCGCCAGCGGCCACCTACAGGGGAGGGGCGGGGAGCCGTTTTTT
.,.,TRBJ2-2,TRBV11-2,CARSHGLGELLF,TGTGCCAGAAGCCACGGTCTCGGGGAGCTGCTTTTT
TRBD2,many,TRBJ2-7,TRBV29-1,CSVETSGNPAYEQYF,TGCAGCGTTGAGACTAGCGGGAACCCCGCCTACGAGCAGTACTTC
.,.,TRBJ2-2,TRBV7-9,CASSTDTGELVF,TGCGCCAGCAGCACAGACACCGGGGAGCTGGTTTTT
.,.,TRBJ2-2,TRBV5-1,CASSLGHRDKNTGELLF,TGCGCCAGCAGTTTGGGGCACAGGGACAAGAACACCGGGGAGCTGTTATTT
.,many,TRBJ1-4,TRBV30,CAWSVLREKLFF,TGTGCCTGGAGCGTCCTTCGGGAAAAACTGTTTTTT
.,many,TRBJ2-2,TRBV7-8,CASSFVRGTGELFF,TGTGCCAGCAGCTTTGTCCGGGGAACCGGGGAGCTGTTTTTT
.,.,TRBJ2-4,TRBV6-7,CASSYSSTEAPVRAKNIQYF,TGTGCCAGCAGTTACTCGTCGACGGAAGCACCTGTTCGCGCCAAAAACATTCAGTACTTC